This paragraph covers one T cell receptor beta chain sequence. The sample is drawn from a study of blood T cells in healthy people across ages. Primers used in a second PCR of about 6 to 11 cycles were a sample-barcoded 5' primer and a J-beta primer mix. The template-switch adaptor was a 5' adaptor with 12 random nucleotides. It tagged each cDNA molecule. TCRdb reprocessed the 5' RACE reads with MiXCR, giving one entry per CDR3 protein. This sample has approximately 800,000 distinct CDR3 sequences; roughly 24% occur once, and the top ten carry 3%. The CDR3 has 14 residues. V gave up 3 bases and J gave up 6 bases, with 14 bases separating them. Germline loops: CDR1 SGHTA, CDR2 FQGTGA. These data are also associated with another study on T cells of mothers and their children. From that study: Every mother produced more than 8 million TCR beta CDR3 reads, whereas every child provided several million.

The sequencing input was blood. The chain employs TRBV7-3 and TRBJ1-1; tentative D call: TRBD1 (5 bases). This clonotype was obtained from a boy aged 10-17 years in good health. CDR3 DNA: TGTGCCAGCAGCTTGGATCCAGGGATCGCTGAAGCTTTCTTT. Encoded protein: CASSLDPGIAEAFF.